The 5 T cell receptor beta chains below all came from one sample that was sequenced in a study of blood T cell repertoires in COVID-19. TCRdb keeps only in-frame clones here, not all; method: immunoSEQ multiplex PCR. Of 150,000 to 200,000 clones in the sample, around nine tenths were seen once. Sequenced input: peripheral blood. These receptors all stem from a human donor in a cohort sampled during active COVID-19.

This chain uses TRBV5-1 with TRBJ2-1; perhaps TRBD1 as D (5 bases). The length of the CDR3 is 13 residues. V was pared by 0 bases and J by 8 bases, with 9 bases between. Germline CDR1 and CDR2: SGHRS and YFSETQ. The CDR3 region is CASSLVGVHEQFF. Written as DNA, the CDR3 is TGCGCCAGCAGCTTGGTAGGGGTGCATGAGCAGTTCTTC.

The chain links TRBV7-9 to TRBJ1-2, with unresolved D. The germline CDR1 and CDR2 sequences are SEHNR and FQNEAQ (reference sequence). This CDR3 comprises 13 residues. Trimming pared 0 bases from V and 8 bases from J, leaving 10 bases between. This CDR3 reads CASSLAAAGGYTF. CDR3 coding DNA: TGTGCCAGCAGCTTAGCGGCAGCGGGGGGCTACACCTTC.

The table lists this clone with many counts. This same CDR3 is encoded by further DNA sequences in the sample. This chain joins TRBV27 and TRBJ2-6; D might be TRBD2 (7 bases). From germline, CDR1 is MNHEY and CDR2 SMNVEV (reference sequence). The CDR3 contains 18 residues. Trimming shortened V by 6 bases and J by 1 base, and 19 bases separated the two germline ends. The CDR3 DNA is TGTGCCAGCAGACGTACAGGGTTGGGGGGGTCTGGGGCCAACGTCCTGACTTTC. Amino acids: CASRRTGLGGSGANVLTF.

The chain has TRBV7-2 and TRBJ2-1; 9 nucleotides agree with TRBD2. This CDR3 has 14 amino acids. V shed 9 bases, J shed 4 bases, and the junction held 7 bases outside the gene matches. CDR1 is SGHTA, CDR2 FQGNSA, per germline. CDR3 DNA: TGTGCCAGTGGGACTAGCTTCGGGTACAATGAGCAGTTCTTC. Amino acids: CASGTSFGYNEQFF.

Only one count was recorded for this clone. The chain links TRBV23-1 to TRBJ1-4; D is possibly TRBD1 (6 bases). TRBV23-1 is classed as an ORF, of uncertain function. The CDR3 consists of 16 residues. V lost 3 bases, J lost 1 base, and 12 bases lay in between. The CDR3 DNA reads as TGCGCCAGCAGTCATGTAACAGGGAAAACTAATGAAAAACTGTTTTTT. This sequence encodes CASSHVTGKTNEKLFF.